This T cell receptor (beta chain) was obtained from a study of T cells expressing NK-cell markers. As for the study in general: The TCR beta repertoires were obtained from sorted CD3+CD56+NKG2C+, CD3+CD56+NKG2C- and CD3+CD56-NKG2C+ T cells. Overall study findings and caveats: Each of over 5 donors carried dominant NKG2C+ clonotypes accounting for about 1.0-8% of CD8+ T cells.

On this clonotype: Its antigen is as yet unknown.

Germline V gene data show CDR1 as SGDLS and CDR2 as YYNGEE. The CDR3 runs to 15 residues. Reanalyzing the 5' RACE reads, TCRdb keeps one entry per CDR3 protein, without DNA. Here the sample table reports more than 400,000 distinct CDR3 sequences. The V call is TRBV9, the J call TRBJ2-1; checking the TCRdb D call of TRBD1 is not possible without DNA. The sequence was collected from a woman between 18 and 70 years old in good health. The sample comprised blood T cells: a sorted CD56 or NKG2C T cell subset, CD4+ or CD8+ T cells, or bulk PBMC T cells (not recorded which). The CDR3 spells CASSVAMRGGNEQFF.